The T cell receptor (beta chain) under discussion was sequenced for a study of blood T cell repertoires in COVID-19. Study-level background: COVID-19 samples, acute and convalescent, were from the United States, Italy and Spain.

V lost 4 bases, J lost 0 bases, and 5 bases lay in between. Per germline, CDR1 SGHRS and CDR2 YFSETQ. This CDR3 has 12 amino acids. As originally analysed: Estimation of nucleated cell counts relied on the amplification of reference gene primers. The protocol was immunoSEQ multiplex PCR, while the TCRdb copy is restricted to in-frame clones and leaves out a portion. The DNA was the basis for D and trimming; V, J and clone size are from that table. The data contain around 130,000 clones, around 89% of them singletons. This clonotype was obtained from a man in his 70s with active COVID-19. This chain links TRBV5-1 with TRBJ2-7; D is ambiguous. Material: peripheral blood. CDR3 coding DNA: TGCGCCAGCAGCCCCAGCTCCTACGAGCAGTACTTC. Residues: CASSPSSYEQYF. The full variable domain, with the rest looked up from reference TRBV5-1 and TRBJ2-7, is KAGVTQTPRYLIKTRGQQVTLSCSPISGHRSVSWYQQTPGQGLQFLFEYFSETQRNKGNFPGRFSGRQFSNSRSEMNVSTLELGDSALYLCASSPSSYEQYFGPGTRLTVT.